This T cell receptor beta chain is from a study of blood T cell repertoires in COVID-19. Study in general: Spain, Italy and the United States supplied samples that represented acute and convalescent COVID-19. The cDNA or gDNA used as material had been derived from T cells, B-cell-depleted T cells, or PBMCs.

Germline V gene lookup returns CDR1 MGHRA and CDR2 YSYEKL. Trimming left V 2 bases short and J 9 bases short, with 8 bases between. The CDR3 runs 12 residues. Libraries were prepared by immunoSEQ multiplex PCR; TCRdb keeps only in-frame clonotypes and omits some of them. The sample carries some 380,000 clones, around 87% recorded once. The sequenced sample consisted of peripheral blood. The chain is built from TRBV4-1 and TRBJ2-1, with D possibly TRBD2 on 5 matching bases. The clonotype comes from a man younger than 35 with active or convalescent COVID-19. The CDR3 DNA is TGCGCCAGCAGCCAACCGAGCGGTGAGCAGTTCTTC. Its translation is CASSQPSGEQFF.